The 7 T cell receptor beta chains given below trace back to one sample, sequenced in a study of blood T cell repertoires in COVID-19. The table came from immunoSEQ multiplex PCR; TCRdb's copy has only in-frame clones and leaves some out. Of 200,000 to 300,000 clones in the sample, roughly 80% were seen once. The sample was peripheral blood. The origin of the receptors is a woman aged 55-70 years with active or convalescent COVID-19.

The V call is TRBV6-1, the J call TRBJ1-2; 8 bases agree with TRBD1. The CDR3 totals 15 residues. Trimming removed 3 bases from V and 4 bases from J; junction bases left unmatched: 7. Germline assignment: CDR1 MNHNS and CDR2 SASEGT. The CDR3 reads CASSEYWDRSYGYTF. Here the CDR3 DNA reads TGTGCCAGCAGTGAGTATTGGGACAGGAGCTATGGCTACACCTTC.

The chain is built from TRBV30 and TRBJ1-1, with unresolved D. V lost 3 bases to trimming and J lost 0 bases, with 14 bases between them. The CDR3 extends over 15 amino acids. Germline lookup yields CDR1 GTSNPN and CDR2 SVGIG (reference sequence). The CDR3 loop is CAWSGRGSMNTEAFF. The CDR3 DNA reads as TGTGCCTGGAGCGGGCGCGGGAGTATGAACACTGAAGCTTTCTTT.

This chain joins TRBV4-1 and TRBJ2-5; D might be TRBD2 (7 bases). CDR3 length: 17 residues. Trimming pared 4 bases from V and 5 bases from J, leaving 23 bases between. CDR1 and CDR2 (germline): MGHRA, YSYEKL. The CDR3 is CASSLLFRGGNLETQYF. As DNA, the CDR3 is TGCGCCAGCAGCCTGTTGTTTAGGGGGGGGAATCTCGAGACCCAGTACTTC.

The gene calls are TRBV2 and TRBJ1-2, with a weak D call TRBD1 (5 bases). The germline V gene has CDR1 SNHLY and CDR2 FYNNEI. This CDR3 has 12 residues. V was pared by 2 bases and J by 7 bases, with 8 bases between. The CDR3 reads CASSESGVGYTF. CDR3 sequence (DNA): TGTGCCAGCAGTGAATCGGGGGTTGGCTACACCTTC. Looking up the rest from reference TRBV2 and TRBJ1-2 gives the full variable domain: EPEVTQTPSHQVTQMGQEVILRCVPISNHLYFYWYRQILGQKVEFLVSFYNNEISEKSEIFDDQFSVERPDGSNFTLKIRSTKLEDSAMYFCASSESGVGYTFGSGTRLTVV.

V gene TRBV5-1 combines with J gene TRBJ2-3; 8 nucleotides agree with TRBD2. Trimming took 2 bases from V and 5 from J; bases not matched to a gene: 10. The CDR3 contains 16 residues. Germline V gene lookup returns CDR1 SGHRS and CDR2 YFSETQ. The CDR3 DNA follows: TGCGCCAGCAGCTTTCGCGGGGGGTCCACGGGAGATACGCAGTATTTT. Protein: CASSFRGGSTGDTQYF.

The V and J genes are TRBV6-5 and TRBJ1-2; D is perhaps TRBD1 (6 bases). The CDR3 loop spans 13 amino acids. Trimming removed 4 bases from V and 5 bases from J, with 11 bases in between. Germline V gene sequence: CDR1 MNHEY, CDR2 SVGAGI. The CDR3 region is CASSLDSIYGYTF. The CDR3 coding sequence is TGTGCCAGCAGTTTGGACAGTATTTATGGCTACACCTTC.

Worth noting for this clone: At the DNA level, this CDR3 is encoded by other sequences in the same sample as well. This sequence joins TRBV7-2 and TRBJ1-5; possible D gene TRBD1, 5 bases. Germline V CDR1 and CDR2: SGHTA, FQGNSA. The CDR3 totals 14 residues. V was shortened by 3 bases and J by 2 bases, with 8 bases between the two germline ends. CDR3 DNA: TGTGCCAGCAGCTTGCAAGGGGGCAATCAGCCCCAGCATTTT. It encodes CASSLQGGNQPQHF.